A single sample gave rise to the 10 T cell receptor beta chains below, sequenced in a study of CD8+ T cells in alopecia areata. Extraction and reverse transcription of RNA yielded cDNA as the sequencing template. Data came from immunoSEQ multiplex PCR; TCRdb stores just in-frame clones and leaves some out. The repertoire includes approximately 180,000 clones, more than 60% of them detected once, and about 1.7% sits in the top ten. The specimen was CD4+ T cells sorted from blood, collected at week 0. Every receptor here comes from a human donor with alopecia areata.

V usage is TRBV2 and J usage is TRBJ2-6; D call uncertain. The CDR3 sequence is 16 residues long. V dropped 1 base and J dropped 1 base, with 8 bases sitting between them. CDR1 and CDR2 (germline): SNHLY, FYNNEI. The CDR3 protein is CASSEDQVSGANVLTF. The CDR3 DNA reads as TGTGCCAGCAGTGAAGATCAAGTATCTGGGGCCAACGTCCTGACTTTC.

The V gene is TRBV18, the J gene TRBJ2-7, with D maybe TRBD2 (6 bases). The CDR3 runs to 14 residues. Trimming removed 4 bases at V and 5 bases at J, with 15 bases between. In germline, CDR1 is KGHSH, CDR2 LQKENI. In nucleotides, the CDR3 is TGTGCCAGCTCACGACGGGGGTCAGGGAACGAGCAGTACTTC. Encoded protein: CASSRRGSGNEQYF.

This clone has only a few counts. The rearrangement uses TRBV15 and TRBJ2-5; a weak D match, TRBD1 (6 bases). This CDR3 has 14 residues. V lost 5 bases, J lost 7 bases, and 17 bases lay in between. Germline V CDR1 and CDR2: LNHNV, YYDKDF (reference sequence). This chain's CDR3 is CATSGRDTMATQYF. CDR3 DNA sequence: TGTGCCACCAGCGGCCGGGACACCATGGCGACCCAGTACTTC.

In DNA, the CDR3 is TGTGCCTGGAGTGAGGGGACCGCCGGTGAGACCCAGTACTTC. This sequence encodes CAWSEGTAGETQYF. This rearrangement joins TRBV30 to TRBJ2-5; possibly TRBD1 or TRBD2 for D (5 bases each). V was trimmed by 1 base and J by 5 bases, leaving 14 bases between them. CDR3 length: 14 residues. CDR1 GTSNPN and CDR2 SVGIG come from the germline V gene (reference sequence).

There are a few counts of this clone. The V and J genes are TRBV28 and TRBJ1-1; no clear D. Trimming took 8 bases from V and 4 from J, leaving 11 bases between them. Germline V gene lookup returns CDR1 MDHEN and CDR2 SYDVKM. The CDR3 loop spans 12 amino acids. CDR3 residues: CASRSVGTEAFF. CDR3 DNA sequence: TGTGCCAGCCGATCAGTAGGCACTGAAGCTTTCTTT.

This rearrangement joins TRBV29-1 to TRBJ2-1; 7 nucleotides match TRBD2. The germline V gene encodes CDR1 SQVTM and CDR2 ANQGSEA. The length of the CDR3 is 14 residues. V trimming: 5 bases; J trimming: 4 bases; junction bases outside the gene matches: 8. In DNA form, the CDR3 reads TGCAGCGTTACGAAGCGGGGCCCGTACAATGAGCAGTTCTTC. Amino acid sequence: CSVTKRGPYNEQFF.

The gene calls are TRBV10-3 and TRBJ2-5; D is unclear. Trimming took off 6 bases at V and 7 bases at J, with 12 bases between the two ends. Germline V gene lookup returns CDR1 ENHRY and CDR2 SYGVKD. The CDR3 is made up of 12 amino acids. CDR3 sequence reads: CAISGQAGTQYF. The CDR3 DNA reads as TGTGCCATCAGCGGGCAGGCCGGGACCCAGTACTTC.

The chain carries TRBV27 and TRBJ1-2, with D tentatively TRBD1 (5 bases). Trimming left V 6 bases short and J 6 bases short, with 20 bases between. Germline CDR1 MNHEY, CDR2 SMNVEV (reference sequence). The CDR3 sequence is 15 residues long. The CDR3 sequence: CASSLTGQGPHGYTF. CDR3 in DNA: TGTGCCAGCAGCCTCACCGGGCAGGGTCCCCATGGCTACACCTTC.

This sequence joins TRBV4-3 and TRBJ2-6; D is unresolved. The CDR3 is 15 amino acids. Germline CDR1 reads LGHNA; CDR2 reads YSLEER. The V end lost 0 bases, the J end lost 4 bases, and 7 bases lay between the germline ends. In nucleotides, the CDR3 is TGCGCCAGCAGCCAAGAAGCGAGGGGGGCCAACGTCCTGACTTTC. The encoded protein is CASSQEARGANVLTF.

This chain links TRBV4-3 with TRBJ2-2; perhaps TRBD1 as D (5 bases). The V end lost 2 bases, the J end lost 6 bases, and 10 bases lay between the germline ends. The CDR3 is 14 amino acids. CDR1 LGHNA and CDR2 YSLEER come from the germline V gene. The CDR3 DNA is TGCGCCAGCAGCCAATTGGACAACGCCGGGGAGCTGTTTTTT. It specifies CASSQLDNAGELFF.